A selection of T cell receptor beta chains follows, all from one sample in a study of T-cell reconstitution after alpha-beta-depleted transplantation in children. TCRdb processed the PCR reads anew with MiXCR; each CDR3 protein has one entry. Here the sample spans around 400,000 distinct CDR3 sequences, roughly 10% being singletons. The starting material was PBMCs from the stem cell graft donor, obtained from the stem cell graft. Every receptor here comes from a human donor who donated a stem cell graft to a child with acute myeloid leukemia. Both conserved end residues are part of each CDR3. A D gene is named only where the DNA matches it firmly. Some rows mark clone size as missing; the rest say once, few, many or name a class of expanded clone.

v_gene	j_gene	abundance	d_gene	CDR3aa	CDR3nt
TRBV6-5	TRBJ1-2	-	-	CASSLHNYGYTF	TGTGCCAGCAGTCTCCACAACTATGGCTACACCTTC
TRBV20-1	TRBJ2-3	many	TRBD2	CSASRDSGGPRTDTQYF	TGCAGTGCTAGTAGGGATAGCGGGGGGCCTCGCACAGATACGCAGTATTTT
TRBV5-1	TRBJ2-2	many	-	CASGASGHNTGELFF	TGCGCCAGCGGAGCGTCGGGACACAATACCGGGGAGCTGTTTTTT
TRBV12-3/TRBV12-4	TRBJ2-3	many	TRBD2	CASSPDFSGVVDTQYF	TGTGCCAGCAGTCCAGACTTTAGCGGGGTGGTAGATACGCAGTATTTT
TRBV4-2	TRBJ2-5	-	TRBD1	CASSQNHRGETQYF	TGTGCCAGCAGCCAAAATCACAGGGGCGAGACCCAGTACTTC
TRBV28	TRBJ1-5	few	-	CASNERENQPQHF	TGTGCCAGTAACGAACGGGAGAATCAGCCCCAGCATTTT
TRBV19	TRBJ1-5	many	-	CASSIAGGQPQHF	TGTGCCAGTAGTATAGCAGGCGGTCAGCCCCAGCATTTT
TRBV12-3/TRBV12-4	TRBJ1-5	many	TRBD1	CASSSTGVDQPQHF	TGTGCCAGCAGTTCAACAGGGGTCGATCAGCCCCAGCATTTT
TRBV20-1	TRBJ2-3	few	TRBD2	CSASIAGGADTQYF	TGCAGTGCATCCATAGCGGGGGGGGCAGATACGCAGTATTTT
TRBV12-3/TRBV12-4	TRBJ2-2	-	-	CASSLVRRDGELFF	TGTGCCAGCAGTTTAGTGCGTAGGGACGGGGAGCTGTTTTTT
TRBV19	TRBJ1-1	-	TRBD1	CASTRDSEAFF	TGTGCCAGTACCCGGGACAGTGAAGCTTTCTTT
TRBV7-9	TRBJ2-1	-	-	CASSLGSLGDWQFF	TGTGCCAGCAGCTTAGGGTCCCTGGGGGACTGGCAGTTCTTC
TRBV7-2	TRBJ2-1	many	-	CASSLAATTYNEQFF	TGTGCCAGCAGCTTAGCGGCAACCACTTACAATGAGCAGTTCTTC
TRBV3-1	TRBJ2-3	few	TRBD2	CASSQDGLAGPTDTQYF	TGTGCCAGCAGCCAAGATGGACTAGCGGGGCCCACAGATACGCAGTATTTT
TRBV12-3/TRBV12-4	TRBJ1-3	few	-	CASSLAVGAGSGNTIYF	TGTGCCAGCAGTTTAGCGGTTGGGGCCGGCTCTGGAAACACCATATATTTT
TRBV29-1	TRBJ1-2	few	-	CSVERSAGSDGYTF	TGCAGCGTTGAAAGATCGGCAGGGTCAGATGGCTACACCTTC
TRBV25-1	TRBJ2-2	few	TRBD1	CASGSVFGQGLAGELFF	TGTGCCAGCGGCTCCGTGTTTGGACAGGGGCTGGCCGGGGAGCTGTTTTTT
TRBV7-2	TRBJ1-2	-	-	CASSEDTYGYTF	TGTGCCAGCAGCGAAGACACCTATGGCTACACCTTC
TRBV11-2	TRBJ2-3	few	TRBD2	CASHRSGLEIVTDTQYF	TGTGCCAGCCATAGGTCGGGACTAGAGATTGTCACAGATACGCAGTATTTT
TRBV6-4	TRBJ2-1	few	-	CASSDEAGKQQFF	TGTGCCAGCAGTGACGAGGCGGGCAAACAGCAGTTCTTC
TRBV29-1	TRBJ2-1	few	-	CSVEDARGTQFF	TGCAGCGTTGAAGACGCTCGCGGGACACAGTTCTTC
TRBV5-1	TRBJ2-7	many	-	CASSLAFRGASYEQYF	TGCGCCAGCAGCTTGGCCTTTAGGGGGGCTAGCTACGAGCAGTACTTC
TRBV20-1	TRBJ1-3	few	TRBD1	CSARTGGLGNTIYF	TGCAGTGCTAGAACAGGGGGCCTTGGAAACACCATATATTTT
TRBV10-3	TRBJ2-7	many	-	CAISDPGAKSYEQYF	TGTGCCATCAGTGACCCCGGGGCGAAGTCCTACGAGCAGTACTTC
TRBV3-1	TRBJ2-1	many	TRBD2	CASSQSLANYNEQFF	TGTGCCAGCAGCCAATCACTAGCGAACTACAATGAGCAGTTCTTC
TRBV5-1	TRBJ2-2	many	-	CASLKEAQTGELFF	TGCGCCAGCCTTAAGGAGGCCCAAACCGGGGAGCTGTTTTTT
TRBV7-8	TRBJ2-2	few	TRBD2	CASSYGAGGPNGELFF	TGTGCCAGCAGCTACGGAGCGGGAGGGCCGAACGGGGAGCTGTTTTTT
TRBV5-1	TRBJ1-6	few	-	CAGSSGTNNSPLHF	TGCGCCGGCAGCTCCGGGACAAATAATTCACCCCTCCACTTT
TRBV5-6	TRBJ2-1	few	-	CASRETNYNEQFF	TGTGCCAGCAGGGAGACTAACTACAATGAGCAGTTCTTC
TRBV9	TRBJ2-3	few	TRBD2	CASSVGTSALTDTQYF	TGTGCCAGCAGCGTCGGGACTAGCGCCCTCACAGATACGCAGTATTTT
TRBV5-6	TRBJ2-1	many	TRBD2	CASRGLANEQFF	TGTGCCAGCAGGGGACTAGCGAATGAGCAGTTCTTC
TRBV20-1	TRBJ2-5	-	-	CSAAVTETQYF	TGCAGTGCAGCCGTGACCGAGACCCAGTACTTC
TRBV7-9	TRBJ2-1	-	TRBD2	CASSSSGKSYNEQFF	TGTGCCAGCAGCTCAAGCGGGAAATCTTACAATGAGCAGTTCTTC
TRBV7-8	TRBJ2-1	-	-	CASSASALSGRNEQFF	TGTGCCAGCAGCGCGTCCGCCCTCTCCGGGAGAAATGAGCAGTTCTTC
TRBV25-1	TRBJ2-5	few	-	CASSEVQASGPETQYF	TGTGCCAGCAGTGAAGTTCAGGCCAGTGGTCCGGAGACCCAGTACTTC
TRBV25-1	TRBJ2-3	many	-	CASSDFLADYTDTQYF	TGTGCCAGCAGTGACTTTCTAGCTGACTACACAGATACGCAGTATTTT
TRBV9	TRBJ2-1	-	-	CASSVVVAGSYNEQFF	TGTGCCAGCAGCGTAGTCGTAGCAGGCTCCTACAATGAGCAGTTCTTC
TRBV29-1	TRBJ1-2	-	-	CSARGSGGMAGYTF	TGCAGCGCCCGAGGTTCCGGGGGCATGGCGGGCTACACCTTC